The clone carrying this T cell receptor (beta chain) has a single count. Its antigen is unidentified. Produced via immunoSEQ multiplex PCR; TCRdb's table is partial and in-frame only. The sample contains fewer than 25,000 clones, 89% of which appear only once. Controls had myeloablative marrow grafts with methotrexate and calcineurin inhibitor, sampled at 1 year. This entry belongs to a study of T cells after posttransplantation cyclophosphamide. CDR1 is SEHNR and CDR2 is FQNEAQ in the germline V gene (reference sequence). The CDR3 covers 15 residues. With V trimmed by 4 bases and J by 4 bases, 5 bases remained unmatched. Findings and limits, study-wide: Later post-transplant blood repertoires were often dominated by donor CD8+ memory clones. Blood and skin or GI T cell repertoires showed limited TRB overlap. TRB clonality was highly associated with recipient CMV seropositivity and reactivation.

Sequenced material: PBMCs, taken after an allogeneic stem cell transplant with a calcineurin inhibitor and methotrexate. The source is a female patient in her forties or fifties who received an allogeneic stem cell transplant from an unrelated donor, was CMV-positive, and had chronic GVHD only. These T cells may partly come from the graft donor. The chain recombines TRBV7-9 with TRBJ1-2; 11 bases fit TRBD1. This chain's CDR3 is CASSSPGQGVYGYTF. CDR3 in DNA: TGTGCCAGCAGCTCCCCGGGACAGGGGGTCTATGGCTACACCTTC.